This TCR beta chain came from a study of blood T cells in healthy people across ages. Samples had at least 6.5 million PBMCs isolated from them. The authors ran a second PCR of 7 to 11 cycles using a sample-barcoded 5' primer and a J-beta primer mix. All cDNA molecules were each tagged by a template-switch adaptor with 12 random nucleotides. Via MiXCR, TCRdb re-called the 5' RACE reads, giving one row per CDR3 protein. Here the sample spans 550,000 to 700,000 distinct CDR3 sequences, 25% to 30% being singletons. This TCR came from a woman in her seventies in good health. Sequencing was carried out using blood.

CDR3 nucleotides: TGTGCCAGCAGCCCCTTGGATTCACCCCTCCACTTT. It encodes CASSPLDSPLHF. The chain combines TRBV6-5 with TRBJ1-6; D is ambiguous. V dropped 6 bases and J dropped 8 bases, with 8 bases sitting between them. Germline CDR1 MNHEY, CDR2 SVGAGI. The CDR3 has 12 amino acids.